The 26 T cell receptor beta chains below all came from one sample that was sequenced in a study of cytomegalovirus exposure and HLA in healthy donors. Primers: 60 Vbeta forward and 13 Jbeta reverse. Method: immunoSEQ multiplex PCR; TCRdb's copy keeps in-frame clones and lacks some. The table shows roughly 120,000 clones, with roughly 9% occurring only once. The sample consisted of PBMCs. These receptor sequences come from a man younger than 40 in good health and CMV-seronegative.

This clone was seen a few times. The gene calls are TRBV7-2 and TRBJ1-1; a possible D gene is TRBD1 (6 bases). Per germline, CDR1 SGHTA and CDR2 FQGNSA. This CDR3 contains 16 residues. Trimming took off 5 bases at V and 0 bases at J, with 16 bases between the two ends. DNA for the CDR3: TGTGCCAGCAGCCATCCACAGGGCCCCATGAACACTGAAGCTTTCTTT. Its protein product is CASSHPQGPMNTEAFF.

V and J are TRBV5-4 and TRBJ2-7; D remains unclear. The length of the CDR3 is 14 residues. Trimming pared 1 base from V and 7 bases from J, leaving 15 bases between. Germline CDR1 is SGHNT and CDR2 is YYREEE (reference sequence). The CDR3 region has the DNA TGTGCCAGCAGCTTGTCGGGTACCCTCTTGGAGCAGTACTTC. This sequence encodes CASSLSGTLLEQYF. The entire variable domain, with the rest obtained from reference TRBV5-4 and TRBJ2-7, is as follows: ETGVTQSPTHLIKTRGQQVTLRCSSQSGHNTVSWYQQALGQGPQFIFQYYREEENGRGNFPPRFSGLQFPNYSSELNVNALELDDSALYLCASSLSGTLLEQYFGPGTRLTVT.

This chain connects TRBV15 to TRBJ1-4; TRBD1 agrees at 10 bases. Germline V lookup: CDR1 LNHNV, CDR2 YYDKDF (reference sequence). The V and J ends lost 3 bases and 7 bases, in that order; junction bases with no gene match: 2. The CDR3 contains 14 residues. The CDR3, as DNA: TGTGCCACCAGCAGCCGGGACAGGGGTGAAAAACTGTTTTTT. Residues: CATSSRDRGEKLFF. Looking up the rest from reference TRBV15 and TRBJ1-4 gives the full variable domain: DAMVIQNPRYQVTQFGKPVTLSCSQTLNHNVMYWYQQKSSQAPKLLFHYYDKDFNNEADTPDNFQSRRPNTSFCFLDIRSPGLGDTAMYLCATSSRDRGEKLFFGSGTQLSVL.

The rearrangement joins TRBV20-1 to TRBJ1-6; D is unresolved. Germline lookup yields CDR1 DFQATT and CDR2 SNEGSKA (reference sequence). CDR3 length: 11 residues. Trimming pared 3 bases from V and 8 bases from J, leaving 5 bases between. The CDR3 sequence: CSASGDSPLHF. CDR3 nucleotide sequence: TGCAGTGCTAGCGGGGATTCACCCCTCCACTTT.

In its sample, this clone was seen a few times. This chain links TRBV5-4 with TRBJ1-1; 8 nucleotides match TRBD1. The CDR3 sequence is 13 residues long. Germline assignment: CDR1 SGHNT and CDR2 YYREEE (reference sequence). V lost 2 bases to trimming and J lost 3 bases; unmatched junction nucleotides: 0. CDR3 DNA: TGTGCCAGCAGCTTACAGGGGGACACTGAAGCTTTCTTT. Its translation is CASSLQGDTEAFF. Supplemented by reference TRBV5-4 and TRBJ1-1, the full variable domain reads ETGVTQSPTHLIKTRGQQVTLRCSSQSGHNTVSWYQQALGQGPQFIFQYYREEENGRGNFPPRFSGLQFPNYSSELNVNALELDDSALYLCASSLQGDTEAFFGQGTRLTVV.

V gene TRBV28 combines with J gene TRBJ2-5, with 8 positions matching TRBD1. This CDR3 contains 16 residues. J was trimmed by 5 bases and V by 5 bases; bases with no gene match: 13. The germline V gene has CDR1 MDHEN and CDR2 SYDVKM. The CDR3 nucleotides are TGTGCCAGCAGTCCCGCCCCAGGGGGCGCAGGGGAGACCCAGTACTTC. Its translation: CASSPAPGGAGETQYF.

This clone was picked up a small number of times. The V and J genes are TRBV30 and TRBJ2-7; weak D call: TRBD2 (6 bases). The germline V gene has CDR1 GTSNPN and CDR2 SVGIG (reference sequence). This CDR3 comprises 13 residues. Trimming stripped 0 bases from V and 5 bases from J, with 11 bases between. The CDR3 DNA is TGTGCCTGGAGTGTACCCGGGGGAGACGAGCAGTACTTC. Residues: CAWSVPGGDEQYF.

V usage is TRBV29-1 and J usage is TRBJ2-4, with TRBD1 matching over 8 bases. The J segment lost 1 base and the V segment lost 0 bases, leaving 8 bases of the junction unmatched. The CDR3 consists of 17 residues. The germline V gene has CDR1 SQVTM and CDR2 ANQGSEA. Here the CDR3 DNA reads TGCAGCGTTGAAGACAGGGGGCGTTCGGATGCCAAAAACATTCAGTACTTC. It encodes CSVEDRGRSDAKNIQYF.

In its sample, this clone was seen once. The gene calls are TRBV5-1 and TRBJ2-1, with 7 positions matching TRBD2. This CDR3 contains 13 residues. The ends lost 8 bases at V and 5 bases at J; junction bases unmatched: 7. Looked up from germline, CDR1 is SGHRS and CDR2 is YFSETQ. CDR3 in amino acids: CASKRDLDNEQFF. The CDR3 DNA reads TGCGCCAGTAAGCGGGATCTCGACAATGAGCAGTTCTTC. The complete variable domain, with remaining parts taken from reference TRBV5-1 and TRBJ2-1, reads KAGVTQTPRYLIKTRGQQVTLSCSPISGHRSVSWYQQTPGQGLQFLFEYFSETQRNKGNFPGRFSGRQFSNSRSEMNVSTLELGDSALYLCASKRDLDNEQFFGPGTRLTVL.

CDR3 DNA sequence: TGTGCCAGCAGCTTGGGGACTAACCTAGATACGCAGTATTTT. This gives the protein CASSLGTNLDTQYF. J is TRBJ2-3 and V is TRBV5-5, with D perhaps matching TRBD2 (6 bases). Germline V gives CDR1 SGHKS, CDR2 YYEKEE (reference sequence). Trimming removed 0 bases from V and 5 bases from J, with 10 bases in between. The CDR3 consists of 14 residues. The full variable domain, completed using reference TRBV5-5 and TRBJ2-3, is DAGVTQSPTHLIKTRGQQVTLRCSPISGHKSVSWYQQVLGQGPQFIFQYYEKEERGRGNFPDRFSARQFPNYSSELNVNALLLGDSALYLCASSLGTNLDTQYFGPGTRLTVL.

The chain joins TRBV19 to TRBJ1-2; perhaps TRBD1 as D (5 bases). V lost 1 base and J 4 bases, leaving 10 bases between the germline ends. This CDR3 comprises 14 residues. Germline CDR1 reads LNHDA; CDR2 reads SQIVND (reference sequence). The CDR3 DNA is TGTGCCAGTAGTATAGCCCAGGGCCCCTATGGCTACACCTTC. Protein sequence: CASSIAQGPYGYTF.

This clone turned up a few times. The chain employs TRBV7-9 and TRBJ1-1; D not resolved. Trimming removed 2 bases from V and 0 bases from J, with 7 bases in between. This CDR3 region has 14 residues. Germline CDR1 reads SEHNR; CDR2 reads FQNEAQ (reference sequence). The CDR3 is CASSLSVMNTEAFF. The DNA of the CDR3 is TGTGCCAGCAGCTTATCAGTTATGAACACTGAAGCTTTCTTT.

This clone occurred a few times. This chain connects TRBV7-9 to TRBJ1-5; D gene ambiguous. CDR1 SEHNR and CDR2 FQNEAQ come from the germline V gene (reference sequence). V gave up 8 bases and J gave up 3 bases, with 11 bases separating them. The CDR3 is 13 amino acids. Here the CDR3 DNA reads TGTGCCAGCGGTGAGGGATTCAATCAGCCCCAGCATTTT. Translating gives CASGEGFNQPQHF. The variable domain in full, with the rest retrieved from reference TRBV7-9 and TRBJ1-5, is DTGVSQNPRHKITKRGQNVTFRCDPISEHNRLYWYRQTLGQGPEFLTYFQNEAQLEKSRLLSDRFSAERPKGSFSTLEIQRTEQGDSAMYLCASGEGFNQPQHFGDGTRLSIL.

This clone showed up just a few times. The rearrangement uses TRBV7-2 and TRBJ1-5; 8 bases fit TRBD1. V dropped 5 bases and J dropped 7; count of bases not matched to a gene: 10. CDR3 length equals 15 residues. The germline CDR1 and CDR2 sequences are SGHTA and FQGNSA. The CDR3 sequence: CASSASGGAGQPQHF. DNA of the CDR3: TGTGCCAGCAGCGCCTCAGGGGGCGCGGGACAGCCCCAGCATTTT.

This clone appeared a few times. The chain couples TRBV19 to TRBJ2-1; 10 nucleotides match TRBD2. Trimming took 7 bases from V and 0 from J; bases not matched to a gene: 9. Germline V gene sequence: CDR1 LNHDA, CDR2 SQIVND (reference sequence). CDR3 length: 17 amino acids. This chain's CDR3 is CASKGTSAPGSYNEQFF. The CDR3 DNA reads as TGTGCCAGTAAGGGGACTAGCGCCCCGGGCTCCTACAATGAGCAGTTCTTC.

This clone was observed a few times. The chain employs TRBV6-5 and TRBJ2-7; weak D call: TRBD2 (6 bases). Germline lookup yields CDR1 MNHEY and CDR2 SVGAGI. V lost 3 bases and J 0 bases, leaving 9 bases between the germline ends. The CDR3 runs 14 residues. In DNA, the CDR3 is TGTGCCAGCAGTTATAGCGGTAGCTCCTACGAGCAGTACTTC. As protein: CASSYSGSSYEQYF.

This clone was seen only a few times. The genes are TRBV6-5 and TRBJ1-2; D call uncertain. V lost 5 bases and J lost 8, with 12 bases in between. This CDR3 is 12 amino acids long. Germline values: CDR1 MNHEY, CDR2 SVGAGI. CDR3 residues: CASSPRGGGYTF. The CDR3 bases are TGTGCCAGCAGTCCACGGGGAGGCGGCTACACCTTC.

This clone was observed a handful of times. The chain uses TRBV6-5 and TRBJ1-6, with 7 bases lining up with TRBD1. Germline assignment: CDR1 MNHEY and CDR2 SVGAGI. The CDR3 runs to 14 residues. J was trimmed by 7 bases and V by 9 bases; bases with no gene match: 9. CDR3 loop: CASRTGVGNSPLHF. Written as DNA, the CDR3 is TGTGCCAGTAGAACAGGGGTCGGGAATTCACCCCTCCACTTT.

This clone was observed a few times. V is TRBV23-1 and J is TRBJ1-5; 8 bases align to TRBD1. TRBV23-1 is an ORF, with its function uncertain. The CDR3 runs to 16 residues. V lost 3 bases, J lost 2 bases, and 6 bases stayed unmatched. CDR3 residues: CASSHSTGDGNQPQHF. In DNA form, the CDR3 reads TGCGCCAGCAGTCATTCGACAGGGGACGGCAATCAGCCCCAGCATTTT.

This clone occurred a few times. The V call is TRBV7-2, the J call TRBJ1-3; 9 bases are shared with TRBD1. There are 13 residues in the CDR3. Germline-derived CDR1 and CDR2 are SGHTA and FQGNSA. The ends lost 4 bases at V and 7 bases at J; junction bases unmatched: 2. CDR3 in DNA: TGTGCCAGCAGCTACGGACAGGGGAACACCATATATTTT. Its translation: CASSYGQGNTIYF.

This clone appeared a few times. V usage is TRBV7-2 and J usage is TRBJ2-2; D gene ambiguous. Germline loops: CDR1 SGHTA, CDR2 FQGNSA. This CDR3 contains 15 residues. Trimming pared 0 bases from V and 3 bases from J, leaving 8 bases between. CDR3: CASSLALRDTGELFF. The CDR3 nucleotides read TGTGCCAGCAGCTTAGCGCTTCGGGACACCGGGGAGCTGTTTTTT.

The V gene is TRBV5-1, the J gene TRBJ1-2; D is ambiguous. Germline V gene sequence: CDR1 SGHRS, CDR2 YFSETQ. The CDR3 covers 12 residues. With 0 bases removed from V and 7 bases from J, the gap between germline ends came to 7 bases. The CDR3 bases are TGCGCCAGCAGCTTGGCGCCAGGTGGCTACACCTTC. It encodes CASSLAPGGYTF.

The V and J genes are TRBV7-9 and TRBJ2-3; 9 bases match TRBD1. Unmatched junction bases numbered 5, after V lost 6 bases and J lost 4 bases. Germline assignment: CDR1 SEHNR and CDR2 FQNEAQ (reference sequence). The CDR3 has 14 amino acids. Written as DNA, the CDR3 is TGTGCCAGCAGTCGGACAGGGGAGTCAGATACGCAGTATTTT. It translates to CASSRTGESDTQYF.

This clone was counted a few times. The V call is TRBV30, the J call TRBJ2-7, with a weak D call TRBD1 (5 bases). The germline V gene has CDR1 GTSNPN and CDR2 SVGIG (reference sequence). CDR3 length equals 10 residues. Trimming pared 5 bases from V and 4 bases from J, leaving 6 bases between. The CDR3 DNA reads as TGTGCCTGGGGACAATACGAGCAGTACTTC. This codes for CAWGQYEQYF.

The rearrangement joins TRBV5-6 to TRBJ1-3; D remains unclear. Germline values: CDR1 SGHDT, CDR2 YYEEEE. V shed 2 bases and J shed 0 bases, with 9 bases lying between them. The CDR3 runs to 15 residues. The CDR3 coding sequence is TGTGCCAGCAGCTTAGTCGGAGGCTCTGGAAACACCATATATTTT. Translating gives CASSLVGGSGNTIYF.

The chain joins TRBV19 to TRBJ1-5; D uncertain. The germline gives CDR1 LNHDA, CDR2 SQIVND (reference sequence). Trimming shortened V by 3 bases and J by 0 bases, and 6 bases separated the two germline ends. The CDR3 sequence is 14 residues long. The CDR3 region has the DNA TGTGCCAGTAGTATGTCGGGTAGCAATCAGCCCCAGCATTTT. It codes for CASSMSGSNQPQHF. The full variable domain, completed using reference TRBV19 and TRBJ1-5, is DGGITQSPKYLFRKEGQNVTLSCEQNLNHDAMYWYRQDPGQGLRLIYYSQIVNDFQKGDIAEGYSVSREKKESFPLTVTSAQKNPTAFYLCASSMSGSNQPQHFGDGTRLSIL.